This T cell receptor (beta chain) was sequenced during a study of shared T cell receptors in the human thymus. This clone was observed once. Sequenced by immunoSEQ multiplex PCR; TCRdb stores in-frame clones only, minus some. The data hold roughly 660,000 clones, with over 75% observed a single time. Separately, the same data were catalogued under a study of human thymus T cells.

Material for sequencing was thymocytes. The TCR originated in a boy younger than two with a congenital heart defect.

CDR3 in amino acids: CASSDGTGGVGTDTQYF. The DNA of the CDR3 is TGTGCCAGCAGCGACGGAACAGGGGGCGTCGGCACAGATACGCAGTATTTT. The V gene is TRBV14, the J gene TRBJ2-3; 9 positions match TRBD1. V shed 5 bases and J 1 base; nucleotides not matched to a gene: 10. This CDR3 is 17 amino acids long. The germline V gene has CDR1 SGHDN and CDR2 FVKESK.